Listed below are T cell receptor beta chains from one sample, sequenced in a study of T-cell memory formation after mild COVID-19. TCRdb recomputed calls from the 5' RACE reads with MiXCR, one row per CDR3 protein. The sample yields about 470,000 distinct CDR3 sequences, around a sixth seen once. Sequencing was done on a sample of PBMCs or a T cell subset sorted from them (not recorded which). These TCRs come from an adult woman who had mild COVID-19 (a few samples of this study predate the infection). Cell type and time point are not known. The CDR3 runs from the conserved cysteine through the conserved F or W. Fields, in order: clone size, D gene, J gene, V gene, CDR3 DNA, CDR3 protein. The D gene is left open where the match is weak. Size tells how often a clone was seen (once, few, many) or the class of an expanded clone, and some rows leave it out.

few,.,TRBJ1-1,TRBV20-1,TGCAGTGCACCCCCAGCGAACACTGAAGCTTTCTTT,CSAPPANTEAFF
.,.,TRBJ1-6,TRBV12-3/TRBV12-4,TGTGCCAGCAGCTGGGCAGGGGAGGACTATAATTCACCCCTCCACTTT,CASSWAGEDYNSPLHF
few,TRBD2,TRBJ2-3,TRBV9,TGTGCCAGCAGCAGACGGACTAGCGGGAGAGGGACAGATACGCAGTATTTT,CASSRRTSGRGTDTQYF
few,.,TRBJ1-2,TRBV20-1,TGCAGTGCTCAGAATACCAGAGGGGTTTATGGCTACACCTTC,CSAQNTRGVYGYTF
.,.,TRBJ2-4,TRBV29-1,TGCAGCGTTGAAGGGCTCAGGGGAAGGAGGAACATTCAGTACTTC,CSVEGLRGRRNIQYF
.,.,TRBJ2-2,TRBV11-1,TGTGCCAGCAGCTTTCGGGGGGAGCTGTTTTTT,CASSFRGELFF
few,.,TRBJ2-5,TRBV6-5,TGTGCCAGCAGTTTTACACTAGCTGAGACCCAGTACTTC,CASSFTLAETQYF
.,.,TRBJ2-3,TRBV9,TGTGCCAGCAGCGTAGGGACCTCTCAGGCGGATACGCAGTATTTT,CASSVGTSQADTQYF
.,.,TRBJ2-2,TRBV2,TGTGCCAGCAGTGGCAGGGGCACCGGGGAGCTGTTTTTT,CASSGRGTGELFF
.,.,TRBJ1-4,TRBV6-5,TGTGCCAGCAGTTACTTACAGGGAGAAAAACTGTTTTTT,CASSYLQGEKLFF